Listed below are T cell receptor beta chains from one sample, sequenced in a study of blood T cell repertoires in COVID-19. The protocol was immunoSEQ multiplex PCR, while the TCRdb copy is restricted to in-frame clones and leaves out a portion. The sample lists a few hundred thousand clones, 85% occurring once. The sequenced sample was peripheral blood. The receptors come from a woman between 18 and 30 years old with acute or convalescent COVID-19. CDR3s include the opening cysteine and the closing phenylalanine or tryptophan. A D gene is named only where the DNA matches it firmly. Size values are once, few and many counts, or a class for expanded clones, and some rows have none.

v_gene	abundance	j_gene	d_gene	CDR3aa	CDR3nt
TRBV2	NA	TRBJ1-1	NA	CASTGEGNTEAFF	TGTGCCAGCACAGGTGAAGGGAACACTGAAGCTTTCTTT
TRBV30	NA	TRBJ1-3	NA	CAWSVAGGRGNTIYF	TGTGCCTGGAGTGTAGCGGGGGGCAGGGGAAACACCATATATTTT
TRBV4-1	NA	TRBJ1-5	NA	CASSQGLVGDLYSNQPQHF	TGCGCCAGCAGCCAAGGTCTCGTGGGAGATCTATATAGCAATCAGCCCCAGCATTTT
TRBV13	NA	TRBJ1-6	TRBD1	CASSDRVDGPLHF	TGTGCCAGCAGCGACAGGGTGGATGGACCCCTCCACTTT
TRBV5-5	NA	TRBJ2-1	NA	CASSLKRAVYNEQFF	TGTGCCAGCAGCTTGAAGCGGGCAGTCTACAATGAGCAGTTCTTC
TRBV9	NA	TRBJ2-3	NA	CASSVAGGSHTDTQYF	TGTGCCAGCAGCGTAGCAGGCGGGTCCCACACAGATACGCAGTATTTT
TRBV7-9	NA	TRBJ1-2	NA	CASSLARLVQGSYGYTF	TGTGCCAGCAGCTTAGCGCGACTGGTGCAGGGTTCCTATGGCTACACCTTC
TRBV19	NA	TRBJ2-5	NA	CASSPRDKGTETQYF	TGTGCCAGTAGTCCACGGGACAAAGGCACAGAGACCCAGTACTTC
TRBV30	few	TRBJ2-7	TRBD2	CAWSPRESGGPYEQYF	TGTGCCTGGAGTCCCCGGGAAAGCGGGGGACCTTACGAGCAGTACTTC
TRBV5-1	NA	TRBJ2-1	NA	CASSYGTQGNEQFF	TGCGCCAGCAGCTACGGGACCCAGGGGAATGAGCAGTTCTTC
TRBV7-3	once	TRBJ2-6	TRBD1	CASSSGQGYSGANVLTF	TGTGCCAGCAGTTCTGGACAGGGGTACTCTGGGGCCAACGTCCTGACTTTC
TRBV7-9	NA	TRBJ2-7	TRBD1	CASSLGTGIGYEQYF	TGTGCCAGCAGCTTAGGGACAGGGATAGGCTACGAGCAGTACTTC
TRBV19	NA	TRBJ1-2	NA	CASRDSLFGYTF	TGTGCCAGCCGGGACTCCCTATTCGGCTACACCTTC
TRBV10-1	NA	TRBJ2-7	TRBD1	CASNGLWDRVLRSHYEQYF	TGCGCCAGCAATGGCCTTTGGGACAGGGTGTTAAGGTCCCACTACGAGCAGTACTTC
TRBV9	NA	TRBJ1-1	TRBD1	CASSVRDRENTEAFF	TGTGCCAGCAGCGTTCGGGACAGGGAAAACACTGAAGCTTTCTTT
TRBV2	NA	TRBJ2-1	TRBD2	CASIELAGVENEQFF	TGTGCCAGTATAGAGCTAGCGGGAGTGGAGAATGAGCAGTTCTTC
TRBV10-3	NA	TRBJ2-4	TRBD1	CAISESDRVGKNIQYF	TGTGCCATCAGTGAGTCCGACAGGGTGGGCAAAAACATTCAGTACTTC
TRBV2	few	TRBJ2-7	TRBD2	CASRDSPSGGVYEQYF	TGTGCCAGCAGGGACTCCCCTAGCGGGGGGGTGTACGAGCAGTACTTC